This record looks at one T cell receptor (beta chain) sequence and its context. What it binds is unknown. CDR3 length equals 14 residues. The V end lost 6 bases, the J end lost 0 bases, and 9 bases lay between the germline ends. Germline assignment: CDR1 SNHLY and CDR2 FYNNEI. TCRdb ran MiXCR on the 5' RACE reads and lists one entry per CDR3 protein. The sample lists some 450,000 distinct CDR3 sequences; around 20% were seen once. The data were taken from a study of T-cell memory formation after mild COVID-19. Regarding the study as a whole: CD4+ contracting clones lay mainly in CM and EM, CD8+ ones in EMRA.

This sequence was found in an adult woman who had mild COVID-19 (a few samples of this study predate the infection). Cell type and time point are not known. The sequencing input was PBMCs or a T cell subset sorted from them (not recorded which). The genes are TRBV2 and TRBJ2-1; TRBD1 might be the D (6 bases). The CDR3 DNA sequence: TGTGCCAGCAGGGACAGCAGCTCCTACAATGAGCAGTTCTTC. Residues: CASRDSSSYNEQFF.